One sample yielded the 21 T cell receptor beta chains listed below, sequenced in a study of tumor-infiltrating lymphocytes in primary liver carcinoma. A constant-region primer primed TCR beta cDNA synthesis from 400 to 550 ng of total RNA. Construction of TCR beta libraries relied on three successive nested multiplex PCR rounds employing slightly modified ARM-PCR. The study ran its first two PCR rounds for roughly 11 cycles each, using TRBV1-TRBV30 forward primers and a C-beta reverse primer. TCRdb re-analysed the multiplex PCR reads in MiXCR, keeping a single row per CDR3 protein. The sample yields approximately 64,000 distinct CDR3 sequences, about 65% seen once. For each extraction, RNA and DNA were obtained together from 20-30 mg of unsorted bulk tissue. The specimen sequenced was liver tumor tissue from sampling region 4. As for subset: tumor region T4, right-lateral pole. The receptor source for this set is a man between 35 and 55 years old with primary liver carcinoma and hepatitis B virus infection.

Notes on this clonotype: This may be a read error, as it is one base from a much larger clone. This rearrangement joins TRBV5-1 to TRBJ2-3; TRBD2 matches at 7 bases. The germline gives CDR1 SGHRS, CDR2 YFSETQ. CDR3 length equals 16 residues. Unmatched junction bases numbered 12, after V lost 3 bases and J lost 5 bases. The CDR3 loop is CASSSHLAGVGDTQYF. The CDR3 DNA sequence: TGCGCCAGCAGCTCACACCTCGCGGGAGTGGGAGATACGCAGTATTTT. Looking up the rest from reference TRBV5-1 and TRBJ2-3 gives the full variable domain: KAGVTQTPRYLIKTRGQQVTLSCSPISGHRSVSWYQQTPGQGLQFLFEYFSETQRNKGNFPGRFSGRQFSNSRSEMNVSTLELGDSALYLCASSSHLAGVGDTQYFGPGTRLTVL.

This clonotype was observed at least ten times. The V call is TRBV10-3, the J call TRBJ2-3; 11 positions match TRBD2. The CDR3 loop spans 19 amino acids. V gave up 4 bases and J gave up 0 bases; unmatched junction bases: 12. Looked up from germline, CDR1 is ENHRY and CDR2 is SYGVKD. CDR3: CAISGGTSGGTPSTDTQYF. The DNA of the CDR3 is TGTGCCATCAGTGGGGGGACTAGCGGAGGTACACCTAGCACAGATACGCAGTATTTT.

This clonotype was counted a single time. The CDR3 DNA reads as TGTGCCAGCAGCTCTGGGAGAGGCGTGAGAGGCGAGCAGTACTTC. Translation: CASSSGRGVRGEQYF. The V and J genes are TRBV5-4 and TRBJ2-7; weak D call: TRBD2 (5 bases). Per germline, CDR1 SGHNT and CDR2 YYREEE (reference sequence). The CDR3 runs to 15 residues. Trimming cost V 3 bases and J 6 bases, with 19 bases left between them.

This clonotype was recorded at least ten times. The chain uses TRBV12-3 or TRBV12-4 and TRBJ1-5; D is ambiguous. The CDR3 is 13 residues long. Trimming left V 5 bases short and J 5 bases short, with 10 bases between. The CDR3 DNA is TGTGCCAGCAGTCGTAACAGCGATCAGCCCCAGCATTTT. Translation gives CASSRNSDQPQHF.

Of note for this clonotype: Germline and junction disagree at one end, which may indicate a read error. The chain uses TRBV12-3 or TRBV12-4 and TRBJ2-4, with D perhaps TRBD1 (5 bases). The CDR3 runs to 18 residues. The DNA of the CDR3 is TGTGCCTGCAGTTTATGTGGTGGGGCGGATATAGCCAAAAACATTCAGTACTTC. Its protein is CACSLCGGADIAKNIQYF.

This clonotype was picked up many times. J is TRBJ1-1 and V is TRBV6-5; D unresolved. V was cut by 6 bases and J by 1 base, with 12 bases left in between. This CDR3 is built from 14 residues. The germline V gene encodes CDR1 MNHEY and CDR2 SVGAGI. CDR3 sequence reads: CASRTGLPNTEAFF. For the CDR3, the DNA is TGTGCCAGCAGAACCGGACTTCCGAACACTGAAGCTTTCTTT.

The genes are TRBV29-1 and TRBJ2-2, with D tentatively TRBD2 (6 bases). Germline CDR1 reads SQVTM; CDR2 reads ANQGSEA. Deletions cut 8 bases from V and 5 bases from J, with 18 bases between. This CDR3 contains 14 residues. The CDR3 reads CSIPRNGGTGELFF. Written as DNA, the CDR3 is TGCAGCATTCCACGTAACGGAGGGACCGGGGAGCTGTTTTTT.

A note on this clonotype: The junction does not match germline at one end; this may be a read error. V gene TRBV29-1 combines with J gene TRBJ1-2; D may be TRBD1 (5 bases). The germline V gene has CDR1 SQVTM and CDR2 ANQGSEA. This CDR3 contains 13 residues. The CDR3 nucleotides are TGCGGCGTTGCCCTAAGAGGGGACTACGGCTACACCTTC. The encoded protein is CGVALRGDYGYTF.

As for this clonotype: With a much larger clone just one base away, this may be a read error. The CDR3 loop is CASTLAGERVDGELFF. CDR3 sequence (DNA): TGTGCCAGCACCCTGGCGGGCGAAAGAGTTGATGGGGAGCTGTTTTTT. The chain couples TRBV5-5 to TRBJ2-2; TRBD2 is a possible D gene (5 bases). The CDR3 is 16 residues long. Trimming stripped 6 bases from V and 8 bases from J, with 23 bases between. Per germline, CDR1 SGHKS and CDR2 YYEKEE (reference sequence).

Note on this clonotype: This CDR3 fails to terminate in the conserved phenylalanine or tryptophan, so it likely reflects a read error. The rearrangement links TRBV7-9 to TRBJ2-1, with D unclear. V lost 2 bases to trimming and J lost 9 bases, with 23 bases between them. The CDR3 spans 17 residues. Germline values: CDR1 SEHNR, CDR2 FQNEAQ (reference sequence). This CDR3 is CASSLPYQWPKTIEQFL. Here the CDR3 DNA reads TGTGCCAGCAGCTTACCATATCAGTGGCCTAAAACAATTGAGCAGTTCCTC.

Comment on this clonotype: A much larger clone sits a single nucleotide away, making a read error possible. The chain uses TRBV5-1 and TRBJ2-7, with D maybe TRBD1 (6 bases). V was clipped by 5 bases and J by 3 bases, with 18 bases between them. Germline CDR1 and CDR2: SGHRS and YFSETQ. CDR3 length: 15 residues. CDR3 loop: CASRDPGHSNYEQYF. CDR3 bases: TGCGCCAGCAGAGACCCGGGACATTCAAACTACGAGCAGTACTTC.

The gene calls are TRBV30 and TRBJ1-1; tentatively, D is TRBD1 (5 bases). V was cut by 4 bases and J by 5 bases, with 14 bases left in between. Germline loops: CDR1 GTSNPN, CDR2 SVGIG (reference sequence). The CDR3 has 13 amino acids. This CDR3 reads CAWKEQGLTEAFF. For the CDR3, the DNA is TGTGCCTGGAAGGAGCAGGGTTTGACTGAAGCTTTCTTT.

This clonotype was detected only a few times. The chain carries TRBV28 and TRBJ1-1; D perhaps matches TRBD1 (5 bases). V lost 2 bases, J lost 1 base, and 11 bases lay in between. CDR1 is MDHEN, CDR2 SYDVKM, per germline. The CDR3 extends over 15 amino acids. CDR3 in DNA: TGTGCCAGCAGTTTAACAGGCCGGGAGAACACTGAAGCTTTCTTT. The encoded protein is CASSLTGRENTEAFF.

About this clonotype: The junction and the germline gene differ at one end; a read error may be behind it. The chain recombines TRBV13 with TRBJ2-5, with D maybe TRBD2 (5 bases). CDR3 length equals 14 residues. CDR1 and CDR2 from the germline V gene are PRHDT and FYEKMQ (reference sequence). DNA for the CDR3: TGCGCCAGCAGCCAAGCGCGAGGGCAAGAGACCCAGTACTTC. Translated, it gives CASSQARGQETQYF.

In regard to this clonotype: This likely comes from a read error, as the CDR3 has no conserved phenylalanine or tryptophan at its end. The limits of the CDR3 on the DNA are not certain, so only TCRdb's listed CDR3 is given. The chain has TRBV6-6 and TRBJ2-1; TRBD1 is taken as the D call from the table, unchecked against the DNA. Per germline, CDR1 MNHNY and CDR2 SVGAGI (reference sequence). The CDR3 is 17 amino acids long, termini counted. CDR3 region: CASSAPLGALESNERFL.

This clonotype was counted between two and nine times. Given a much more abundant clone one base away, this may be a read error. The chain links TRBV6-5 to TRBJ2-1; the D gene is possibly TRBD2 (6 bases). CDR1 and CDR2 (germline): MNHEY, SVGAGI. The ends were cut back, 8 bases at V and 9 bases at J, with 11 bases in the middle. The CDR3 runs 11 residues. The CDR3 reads CASGNGGEQFF. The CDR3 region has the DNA TGTGCCAGCGGGAACGGGGGTGAGCAGTTCTTC.

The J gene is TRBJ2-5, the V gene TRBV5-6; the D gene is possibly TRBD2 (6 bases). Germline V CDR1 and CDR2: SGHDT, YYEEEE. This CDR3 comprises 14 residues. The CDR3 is CTSSLEASQETQYF. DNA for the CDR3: TGTACTAGCAGCTTGGAGGCTAGCCAAGAGACCCAGTACTTC.

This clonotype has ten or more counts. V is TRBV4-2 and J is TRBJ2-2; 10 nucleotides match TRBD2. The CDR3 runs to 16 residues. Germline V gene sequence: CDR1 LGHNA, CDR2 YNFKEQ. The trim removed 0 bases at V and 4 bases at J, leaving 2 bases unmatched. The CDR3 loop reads CASSQDRLAGTGELFF. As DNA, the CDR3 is TGTGCCAGCAGCCAAGATCGACTAGCGGGCACCGGGGAGCTGTTTTTT.

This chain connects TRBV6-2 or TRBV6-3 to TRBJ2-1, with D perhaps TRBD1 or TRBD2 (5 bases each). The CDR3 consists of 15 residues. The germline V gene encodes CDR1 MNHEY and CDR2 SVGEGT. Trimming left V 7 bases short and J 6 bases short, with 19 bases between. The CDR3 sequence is CASTRTGAGPNEQFF. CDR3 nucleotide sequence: TGTGCCAGCACAAGGACCGGGGCAGGGCCCAATGAGCAGTTCTTC.

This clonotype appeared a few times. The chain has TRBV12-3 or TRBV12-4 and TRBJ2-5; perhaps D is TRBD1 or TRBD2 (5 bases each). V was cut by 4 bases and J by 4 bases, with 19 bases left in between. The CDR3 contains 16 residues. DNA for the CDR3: TGTGCCAGCAGTTCCGGCGAGGTTGGGGGTCCAGAGACCCAGTACTTC. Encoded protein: CASSSGEVGGPETQYF.

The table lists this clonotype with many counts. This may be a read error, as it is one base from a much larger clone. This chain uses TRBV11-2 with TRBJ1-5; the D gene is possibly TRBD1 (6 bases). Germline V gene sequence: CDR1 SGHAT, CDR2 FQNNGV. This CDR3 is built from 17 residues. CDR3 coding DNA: TGTGTCAGCAGCTTAGTAGGGGTAACAGGGAGCAATCAGCCCCAGCATTTT. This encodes CVSSLVGVTGSNQPQHF.